The 21 T cell receptor beta chains below come from one sample, sequenced in a study of shared clonotypes between healthy human individuals. Produced via immunoSEQ multiplex PCR; TCRdb's table is partial and in-frame only. The table has roughly 1 million clones, approximately 76% seen once. The sample comprised memory CD4+ T cells sorted from blood. Specified subset: CD45RA-negative fraction. These receptors were collected from a man aged 18 to 35 in good health.

This clone was counted at least ten times. The CDR3 sequence: CASSESLAENTGELFF. DNA for the CDR3: TGCGCCAGCAGTGAGTCACTAGCGGAGAACACCGGGGAGCTGTTTTTT. V is TRBV10-1 and J is TRBJ2-2; 8 bases agree with TRBD2. The CDR3 sequence is 16 residues long. CDR1 WNHNN and CDR2 SYGVQD come from the germline V gene (reference sequence). J was trimmed by 1 base and V by 0 bases; bases with no gene match: 1.

J is TRBJ2-3 and V is TRBV19, with 12 positions matching TRBD1. The ends lost 8 bases at V and 4 bases at J; junction bases unmatched: 13. CDR3 length: 17 residues. The germline CDR1 and CDR2 sequences are LNHDA and SQIVND (reference sequence). The CDR3 sequence is CASSRDRGRQGPDTQYF. CDR3 DNA: TGTGCCAGTTCCCGGGACAGGGGGCGACAAGGCCCAGATACGCAGTATTTT.

The rearrangement joins TRBV7-6 to TRBJ1-6, with 10 positions matching TRBD1. The CDR3 contains 19 residues. Trimming removed 0 bases from V and 0 bases from J; junction bases left unmatched: 5. Germline-derived CDR1 and CDR2 are SGHVS and FNYEAQ. The CDR3 protein is CASSLALGQGSSYNSPLHF. The CDR3 DNA is TGTGCCAGCAGCTTAGCTCTGGGACAGGGGAGCTCCTATAATTCACCCCTCCACTTT.

The sample holds a few counts of this clone. The chain uses TRBV6-5 and TRBJ1-4; D not resolved. Looked up from germline, CDR1 is MNHEY and CDR2 is SVGAGI. The V end lost 0 bases, the J end lost 5 bases, and 10 bases lay between the germline ends. The length of the CDR3 is 15 residues. CDR3 in amino acids: CASSYSERENEKLFF. CDR3 nucleotides: TGTGCCAGCAGTTACTCGGAGAGGGAAAATGAAAAACTGTTTTTT.

In DNA, the CDR3 is TGCGCCAGCAGCTTGAGGACTAGCGATAGGGAGCAGTACTTC. Translation: CASSLRTSDREQYF. This rearrangement joins TRBV5-1 to TRBJ2-7; 9 bases are a match to TRBD2. There are 14 residues in the CDR3. CDR1 and CDR2 from the germline V gene are SGHRS and YFSETQ. Losses at the gene ends were 1 base for V and 7 bases for J; bases not matched to a gene: 6.

This clone turned up a few times. The CDR3 region is CASSQKLAGMGETQYF. In nucleotides, the CDR3 is TGCGCCAGCAGCCAAAAACTAGCGGGGATGGGTGAGACCCAGTACTTC. The gene calls are TRBV4-1 and TRBJ2-5, with 10 bases fitting TRBD2. The CDR3 runs 16 residues. The ends lost 2 bases at V and 5 bases at J; junction bases unmatched: 8. Germline V gene lookup returns CDR1 MGHRA and CDR2 YSYEKL.

The rearrangement links TRBV10-3 to TRBJ2-1; maybe TRBD1 (6 bases). The germline V gene has CDR1 ENHRY and CDR2 SYGVKD. With 4 bases removed from V and 0 bases from J, the gap between germline ends came to 13 bases. CDR3 length equals 16 residues. CDR3 protein: CAISVSDRISYNEQFF. The CDR3 DNA sequence: TGTGCCATCAGTGTTAGTGACAGGATCTCCTACAATGAGCAGTTCTTC.

This clone was detected only once. This chain links TRBV6-6 with TRBJ1-1; 7 bases fit TRBD1. The V and J ends lost 6 bases and 5 bases, in that order; junction bases with no gene match: 6. The CDR3 is 13 amino acids. Germline V CDR1 and CDR2: MNHNY, SVGAGI (reference sequence). The CDR3 here is CASRQGSGTEAFF. The CDR3 region has the DNA TGTGCCAGCAGACAGGGGAGTGGGACTGAAGCTTTCTTT.

With regard to this clone: This specimen includes other DNA sequences encoding the same CDR3. The chain couples TRBV5-1 to TRBJ2-3; perhaps TRBD1 as D (6 bases). The CDR3 has 14 residues. Germline V gene sequence: CDR1 SGHRS, CDR2 YFSETQ. The V gene lost 0 bases and the J gene lost 2 bases, with 7 bases spanning the gap. CDR3 DNA: TGCGCCAGCAGCTTGGGACAGGTCACAGATACGCAGTATTTT. Translation gives CASSLGQVTDTQYF. Drawing the rest from reference TRBV5-1 and TRBJ2-3, the complete variable domain is KAGVTQTPRYLIKTRGQQVTLSCSPISGHRSVSWYQQTPGQGLQFLFEYFSETQRNKGNFPGRFSGRQFSNSRSEMNVSTLELGDSALYLCASSLGQVTDTQYFGPGTRLTVL.

This sequence joins TRBV28 and TRBJ1-6, with D possibly TRBD1 on 5 matching bases. Trimming pared 6 bases from V and 0 bases from J, leaving 15 bases between. CDR3 length: 17 amino acids. From germline, CDR1 is MDHEN and CDR2 SYDVKM. CDR3 amino acids: CASRLWGSSSYNSPLHF. CDR3 nucleotide sequence: TGTGCCAGCAGACTATGGGGCTCTAGCTCCTATAATTCACCCCTCCACTTT.

This clone was counted between two and nine times. J is TRBJ2-5 and V is TRBV12-5, with a possible D match to TRBD1 (5 bases). The CDR3 has 17 residues. The germline V and J ends were trimmed by 4 bases and 2 bases, with 20 bases remaining between them. Per the germline V gene, CDR1 is LGHNT and CDR2 is FRNRAP. Written as DNA, the CDR3 is TGTGCTAGTGGTTGGGGCCGGACGGATCAAACTCAAGAGACCCAGTACTTC. It is translated as CASGWGRTDQTQETQYF.

This clone appeared a few times. The chain links TRBV5-6 to TRBJ2-2; D call uncertain. This CDR3 has 12 residues. The V and J ends lost 4 bases and 5 bases respectively, with 6 bases between them. Germline V gene sequence: CDR1 SGHDT, CDR2 YYEEEE. Here the CDR3 DNA reads TGTGCCAGCAGCCATGGGACCGGGGAGCTGTTTTTT. Translated, it gives CASSHGTGELFF.

This rearrangement joins TRBV13 to TRBJ2-3; 10 nucleotides agree with TRBD2. This CDR3 has 17 residues. The ends lost 3 bases at V and 3 bases at J; junction bases unmatched: 9. CDR1 is PRHDT and CDR2 is FYEKMQ in the germline V gene (reference sequence). CDR3 nucleotide sequence: TGTGCCAGCAGCTTCGCCTACCCTAGCGGGAGAACAGATACGCAGTATTTT. Encoded protein: CASSFAYPSGRTDTQYF.

This chain uses TRBV7-8 with TRBJ2-6; D not resolved. This CDR3 region has 15 residues. CDR1 is SGHVS and CDR2 is FQNEAQ in the germline V gene. Trimming removed 5 bases at V and 0 bases at J, with 8 bases between. As DNA, the CDR3 is TGTGCCAGCAGCCTAGGAGTCTCTGGGGCCAACGTCCTGACTTTC. This encodes CASSLGVSGANVLTF. Looking up the rest from reference TRBV7-8 and TRBJ2-6 gives the full variable domain: GAGVSQSPRYKVAKRGQDVALRCDPISGHVSLFWYQQALGQGPEFLTYFQNEAQLDKSGLPSDRFFAERPEGSVSTLKIQRTQQEDSAVYLCASSLGVSGANVLTFGAGSRLTVL.

The V and J genes are TRBV4-3 and TRBJ2-1, with TRBD2 matching over 7 bases. Per the germline V gene, CDR1 is LGHNA and CDR2 is YSLEER. The CDR3 is 15 residues long. The V segment lost 5 bases and the J segment 2 bases; nucleotides outside the gene matches: 6. This CDR3 is CASSGWRGTYNEQFF. CDR3 sequence (DNA): TGCGCCAGCAGCGGATGGCGGGGGACCTACAATGAGCAGTTCTTC.

V and J are TRBV27 and TRBJ1-6, with 8 bases that match TRBD1. The CDR3 has 17 amino acids. CDR1 is MNHEY and CDR2 is SMNVEV in the germline V gene (reference sequence). V shed 5 bases, J shed 7 bases, and the junction held 13 bases outside the gene matches. For the CDR3, the DNA is TGTGCCAGCAGTCGAGCAGGGGGCGGTATGGAAAATTCACCCCTCCACTTT. Translation: CASSRAGGGMENSPLHF.

This clone came up once. The junction departs from the called germline gene at one end, perhaps through a read error. V is TRBV10-3 and J is TRBJ1-3; no reliable D call. The CDR3 consists of 13 residues. Germline V gene lookup returns CDR1 ENHRY and CDR2 SYGVKD. Here the CDR3 reads CAISPGSGDTIYF. In DNA form, the CDR3 reads TGTGCCATCAGTCCCGGGAGTGGAGACACCATATATTTT.

This clone was counted ten times or more. V usage is TRBV28 and J usage is TRBJ1-5, with D possibly matching TRBD1 (5 bases). The CDR3 is made up of 12 amino acids. Germline V gene data show CDR1 as MDHEN and CDR2 as SYDVKM. Trimming removed 4 bases at V and 11 bases at J, with 12 bases between. In DNA, the CDR3 is TGTGCCAGCAGTTCCCCCGGGGGGACCCAGCATTTT. Translated: CASSSPGGTQHF.

The chain links TRBV4-3 to TRBJ2-1; 7 bases agree with TRBD2. Germline CDR1 LGHNA, CDR2 YSLEER. V lost 0 bases and J lost 6; bases outside the gene matches: 11. The length of the CDR3 is 17 residues. This CDR3 reads CASSQDAAGRVGNEQFF. In DNA, the CDR3 is TGCGCCAGCAGCCAAGACGCAGCGGGGAGGGTGGGCAATGAGCAGTTCTTC.

The CDR3 spells CASAGGGAQDTQYF. The CDR3 bases are TGTGCCAGCGCGGGGGGTGGGGCCCAAGATACGCAGTATTTT. The chain links TRBV5-4 to TRBJ2-3; 8 bases line up with TRBD2. The CDR3 is made up of 14 amino acids. The germline V gene encodes CDR1 SGHNT and CDR2 YYREEE (reference sequence). The junction had 9 bases not matched to a gene; V was cut back by 7 bases and J by 5 bases.

V is TRBV19 and J is TRBJ1-6, with D possibly being TRBD1 (5 bases). This CDR3 comprises 17 residues. The germline V and J ends were trimmed by 3 bases and 0 bases, with 12 bases remaining between them. The germline V gene encodes CDR1 LNHDA and CDR2 SQIVND (reference sequence). CDR3 sequence (DNA): TGTGCCAGTAGTATCGCCGGGACGGACTCCTATAATTCACCCCTCCACTTT. Protein: CASSIAGTDSYNSPLHF.